A single sample gave rise to the 30 T cell receptor beta chains below, sequenced in a study of cytomegalovirus exposure and HLA in healthy donors. Sequencing was performed with immunoSEQ multiplex PCR; in TCRdb, only in-frame clones are kept and a portion is missing. The sample lists 150,000 to 200,000 clones, around nine tenths occurring once. Sequencing used PBMCs. These receptors were taken from a woman in her 30s in good health and CMV-seronegative.

The chain uses TRBV12-2 and TRBJ1-2; the table's D call, TRBD1, was not checked against the DNA. TRBV12-2 constitutes a pseudogene. The CDR3 runs 17 residues. The CDR3 spells CASRTWGQGEIYYGYTF. Here the CDR3 DNA reads TGTGCAAGTCGCACCTGGGGACAGGGGGAAATTTACTATGGCTACACCTTC.

This chain connects TRBV5-5 to TRBJ1-2, with D possibly matching TRBD1 (5 bases). Germline V gene data show CDR1 as SGHKS and CDR2 as YYEKEE (reference sequence). The CDR3 extends over 15 amino acids. The ends were cut back, 4 bases at V and 4 bases at J, with 17 bases in the middle. The chain's CDR3 is CASSPGDRMTYGYTF. The CDR3 nucleotides are TGTGCCAGCAGCCCGGGGGACCGAATGACCTATGGCTACACCTTC. Filled out from reference TRBV5-5 and TRBJ1-2, the complete variable domain reads DAGVTQSPTHLIKTRGQQVTLRCSPISGHKSVSWYQQVLGQGPQFIFQYYEKEERGRGNFPDRFSARQFPNYSSELNVNALLLGDSALYLCASSPGDRMTYGYTFGSGTRLTVV.

The V and J genes are TRBV9 and TRBJ1-2; no clear D. Germline-derived CDR1 and CDR2 are SGDLS and YYNGEE. Deletions cut 4 bases from V and 0 bases from J, with 10 bases between. This CDR3 has 14 amino acids. CDR3 coding DNA: TGTGCCAGCAGCACCCCCGAGACTAACTATGGCTACACCTTC. The encoded protein is CASSTPETNYGYTF.

The chain combines TRBV7-2 with TRBJ1-2; D not certain. The CDR3 spans 15 residues. CDR1 is SGHTA, CDR2 FQGNSA, per germline. V lost 6 bases and J 8 bases, leaving 22 bases between the germline ends. CDR3 nucleotide sequence: TGTGCCAGCAGACGAGATAGCGGGTCCCACGACGGCTACACCTTC. Its translation: CASRRDSGSHDGYTF.

The chain employs TRBV5-4 and TRBJ1-6, with D perhaps matching TRBD1 (5 bases). The CDR3 has 15 amino acids. CDR1 is SGHNT and CDR2 is YYREEE in the germline V gene (reference sequence). The V end was cut by 2 bases, the J end by 8 bases, with 14 bases between. This chain's CDR3 is CASSFNPGGDSPLHF. CDR3 DNA: TGTGCCAGCAGCTTTAATCCCGGGGGAGATTCACCCCTCCACTTT.

This clone showed up just a few times. This chain links TRBV27 with TRBJ2-2; the match to TRBD2 covers 7 bases. The trim removed 3 bases at V and 5 bases at J, leaving 0 bases unmatched. Germline V gene sequence: CDR1 MNHEY, CDR2 SMNVEV (reference sequence). The CDR3 spans 13 residues. CDR3 loop: CASSFGGTGELFF. CDR3 nucleotides: TGTGCCAGCAGTTTCGGGGGGACCGGGGAGCTGTTTTTT.

This sequence joins TRBV27 and TRBJ2-5, with 8 bases matching TRBD1. CDR3 size: 16 residues. From germline, CDR1 is MNHEY and CDR2 SMNVEV (reference sequence). Germline trimming cut 6 bases from V and 6 bases from J; bases unmatched to any gene: 15. CDR3 in DNA: TGTGCCAGCAGCTCACTAATCGACAGGGGAAGGAAGACCCAGTACTTC. Its translation: CASSSLIDRGRKTQYF.

The genes are TRBV4-3 and TRBJ1-3; 7 positions agree with TRBD1. Germline-derived CDR1 and CDR2 are LGHNA and YSLEER. V dropped 0 bases and J dropped 7; count of bases not matched to a gene: 0. The CDR3 is made up of 13 amino acids. The CDR3 here is CASSQEQGNTIYF. In DNA form, the CDR3 reads TGCGCCAGCAGCCAAGAACAGGGGAACACCATATATTTT.

The chain joins TRBV27 to TRBJ2-1, with D possibly matching TRBD2 (7 bases). V lost 3 bases to trimming and J lost 6 bases, with 15 bases between them. Germline CDR1 MNHEY, CDR2 SMNVEV (reference sequence). This CDR3 contains 15 residues. CDR3 in amino acids: CASSFWGGAGNEQFF. The CDR3 nucleotides read TGTGCCAGCAGTTTTTGGGGGGGCGCCGGCAATGAGCAGTTCTTC.

This chain links TRBV6-5 with TRBJ1-6; perhaps TRBD1 as D (6 bases). Deletions cut 5 bases from V and 8 bases from J, with 10 bases between. Germline V gene data show CDR1 as MNHEY and CDR2 as SVGAGI. This CDR3 region has 13 residues. The CDR3 nucleotides read TGTGCCAGCAGTCCTCGGACAGATTCACCCCTCCACTTT. This translates into CASSPRTDSPLHF.

In DNA, the CDR3 is TGTGCCAGCAGTGAAGGGTCGGGGGACTACAATGAGCAGTTCTTC. The encoded protein is CASSEGSGDYNEQFF. V gene TRBV6-1 combines with J gene TRBJ2-1; weak D call: TRBD2 (6 bases). The CDR3 has 15 amino acids. Deletions cut 1 base from V and 3 bases from J, with 10 bases between. Germline lookup yields CDR1 MNHNS and CDR2 SASEGT.

The CDR3 bases are TGTGCCAGCAGCTTGGCGGGTACAGGGATCAATTCACCCCTCCACTTT. It translates to CASSLAGTGINSPLHF. This chain links TRBV11-2 with TRBJ1-6; tentatively, D is TRBD1 (6 bases). Between the trimmed V and J ends, which lost 3 bases and 7 bases, there was a span of 16 bases. This CDR3 is built from 16 residues. Germline CDR1 and CDR2: SGHAT and FQNNGV.

The CDR3 DNA reads as TGTGCCAGCAGTTTCGTGCAGGGCGGTACCGATACGCAGTATTTT. This codes for CASSFVQGGTDTQYF. This chain connects TRBV27 to TRBJ2-3, with D perhaps TRBD1 (5 bases). The length of the CDR3 is 15 residues. The V end lost 3 bases, the J end lost 6 bases, and 16 bases lay between the germline ends. The germline CDR1 and CDR2 sequences are MNHEY and SMNVEV (reference sequence).

The genes are TRBV5-4 and TRBJ1-4, with D perhaps TRBD1 (6 bases). This CDR3 is 15 amino acids long. V shed 4 bases and J shed 1 base, with 11 bases lying between them. Germline V gene sequence: CDR1 SGHNT, CDR2 YYREEE (reference sequence). CDR3 amino acids: CASSPGGRTNEKLFF. CDR3 sequence (DNA): TGTGCCAGCAGCCCCGGGGGGCGAACTAATGAAAAACTGTTTTTT.

The chain has TRBV6-5 and TRBJ1-1; possibly TRBD1 for D (6 bases). The CDR3 consists of 12 residues. The germline gives CDR1 MNHEY, CDR2 SVGAGI. Trimming removed 6 bases at V and 7 bases at J, with 12 bases between. Here the CDR3 reads CASSRRGSEAFF. CDR3 coding DNA: TGTGCCAGCAGCCGAAGGGGGAGTGAAGCTTTCTTT.

This clone appeared a single time. A read error may produce the germline difference seen at one junction end. Other nucleotide sequences from this sample produce the same CDR3. This sequence joins TRBV15 and TRBJ2-6, with D possibly TRBD1 on 5 matching bases. Germline V gene data show CDR1 as LNHNV and CDR2 as YYDKDF (reference sequence). This CDR3 has 15 residues. The chain's CDR3 is CATSSDSSGANVLTF. CDR3 bases: TGTGCCACCAGCAGCGACAGCTCTGGGGCCAACGTCCTGACCTTC.

The genes are TRBV19 and TRBJ1-1; no clear D. The CDR3 consists of 14 residues. In germline, CDR1 is LNHDA, CDR2 SQIVND (reference sequence). Trimming pared 1 base from V and 1 base from J, leaving 7 bases between. CDR3 amino acids: CASSIVGPNTEAFF. The CDR3 nucleotides are TGTGCCAGTAGTATAGTCGGTCCGAACACTGAAGCTTTCTTT.

Here the CDR3 reads CASSLGRAQRNEQYF. DNA of the CDR3: TGTGCCAGCAGCTTAGGTCGCGCCCAGAGGAACGAGCAGTACTTC. The chain carries TRBV7-2 and TRBJ2-7; no clear D gene. V lost 1 base and J 5 bases, leaving 15 bases between the germline ends. Germline-derived CDR1 and CDR2 are SGHTA and FQGNSA. This CDR3 region has 15 residues.

The chain links TRBV27 to TRBJ2-3, with TRBD2 matching 13 bases. CDR1 is MNHEY and CDR2 is SMNVEV in the germline V gene (reference sequence). This CDR3 has 16 amino acids. Trimming took 3 bases from V and 2 from J; bases not matched to a gene: 2. CDR3 sequence: CASSLTSGGSTDTQYF. The CDR3 nucleotides read TGTGCCAGCAGTTTGACTAGCGGGGGGTCCACAGATACGCAGTATTTT.

The rearrangement joins TRBV5-4 to TRBJ2-7; 7 bases are shared with TRBD2. The CDR3 has 14 residues. CDR1 and CDR2 from the germline V gene are SGHNT and YYREEE (reference sequence). The V segment lost 6 bases and the J segment 7 bases; nucleotides outside the gene matches: 13. The CDR3 is CASKSGEPLGEQYF. The CDR3 DNA is TGTGCCAGCAAGAGCGGGGAGCCCCTGGGGGAGCAGTACTTC.

V is TRBV2 and J is TRBJ2-1; the match to TRBD1 covers 9 bases. V lost 6 bases and J lost 7; bases outside the gene matches: 10. Per the germline V gene, CDR1 is SNHLY and CDR2 is FYNNEI. The CDR3 sequence is 15 residues long. The CDR3 loop is CASRRTGEEINEQFF. The DNA of the CDR3 is TGTGCCAGCAGACGGACAGGGGAAGAGATTAATGAGCAGTTCTTC. The full variable domain, with the rest looked up from reference TRBV2 and TRBJ2-1, is EPEVTQTPSHQVTQMGQEVILRCVPISNHLYFYWYRQILGQKVEFLVSFYNNEISEKSEIFDDQFSVERPDGSNFTLKIRSTKLEDSAMYFCASRRTGEEINEQFFGPGTRLTVL.

As DNA, the CDR3 is TGCAGCGTCGCAAAGGTAGTGGACAGGGCTGTCCGTAGCACAGATACGCAGTATTTT. Protein sequence: CSVAKVVDRAVRSTDTQYF. V is TRBV29-1 and J is TRBJ2-3, with 8 bases lining up with TRBD1. The CDR3 length is 19 residues. The V gene end was trimmed by 6 bases and the J gene end by 0 bases; junction bases not matched to a gene: 20. CDR1 and CDR2 from the germline V gene are SQVTM and ANQGSEA.

A single count supports this clone. The rearrangement links TRBV18 to TRBJ2-7; 7 bases match TRBD1. The V segment lost 4 bases and the J segment 7 bases; nucleotides outside the gene matches: 7. CDR3 size: 13 residues. From germline, CDR1 is KGHSH and CDR2 LQKENI. The CDR3 DNA follows: TGTGCCAGCTCACAACTCGGGACAGAAGAGCAGTACTTC. Protein sequence: CASSQLGTEEQYF.

V usage is TRBV5-6 and J usage is TRBJ2-3; 8 bases match TRBD2. The CDR3 has 15 amino acids. With V trimmed by 0 bases and J by 2 bases, 2 bases remained unmatched. Germline V lookup: CDR1 SGHDT, CDR2 YYEEEE. DNA for the CDR3: TGTGCCAGCAGCTTGGCGGGACTAGACACAGATACGCAGTATTTT. Protein product: CASSLAGLDTDTQYF.

The J gene is TRBJ2-5, the V gene TRBV7-2; possibly TRBD2 for D (5 bases). Trimming removed 5 bases from V and 2 bases from J, with 24 bases in between. This CDR3 region has 18 residues. Germline V gene sequence: CDR1 SGHTA, CDR2 FQGNSA. Written as DNA, the CDR3 is TGTGCCAGCAGCGCCCTTCCCCATGCGGCGGGCCCGCAAGAGACCCAGTACTTC. Protein sequence: CASSALPHAAGPQETQYF.

V and J are TRBV7-9 and TRBJ2-7; D possibly corresponds to TRBD1 (5 bases). The germline V and J ends were trimmed by 5 bases and 5 bases, with 16 bases remaining between them. Germline-derived CDR1 and CDR2 are SEHNR and FQNEAQ (reference sequence). There are 14 residues in the CDR3. The CDR3 spells CASSPTTGINEQYF. CDR3 sequence (DNA): TGTGCCAGCAGCCCAACCACAGGAATTAACGAGCAGTACTTC. Full variable domain (missing parts from reference TRBV7-9 and TRBJ2-7): DTGVSQNPRHKITKRGQNVTFRCDPISEHNRLYWYRQTLGQGPEFLTYFQNEAQLEKSRLLSDRFSAERPKGSFSTLEIQRTEQGDSAMYLCASSPTTGINEQYFGPGTRLTVT.

The V call is TRBV6-6, the J call TRBJ1-1; D call uncertain. The CDR3 is 13 amino acids. With 1 base removed from V and 4 bases from J, the gap between germline ends came to 7 bases. CDR1 and CDR2 from the germline V gene are MNHNY and SVGAGI (reference sequence). The CDR3 spells CASSYFYSTEAFF. Written as DNA, the CDR3 is TGTGCCAGCAGTTACTTTTACAGCACTGAAGCTTTCTTT.

The J gene is TRBJ1-2, the V gene TRBV12-5, with D perhaps TRBD1 (6 bases). V was shortened by 6 bases and J by 6 bases, with 20 bases between the two germline ends. This CDR3 has 15 residues. Looked up from germline, CDR1 is LGHNT and CDR2 is FRNRAP. The CDR3 bases are TGTGCTAGTGGGATCGAAACAGGGATAGGAGATGGCTACACCTTC. It encodes CASGIETGIGDGYTF. Looking up the rest from reference TRBV12-5 and TRBJ1-2 gives the full variable domain: DARVTQTPRHKVTEMGQEVTMRCQPILGHNTVFWYRQTMMQGLELLAYFRNRAPLDDSGMPKDRFSAEMPDATLATLKIQPSEPRDSAVYFCASGIETGIGDGYTFGSGTRLTVV.

The chain uses TRBV5-1 and TRBJ2-7; 9 bases are a match to TRBD1. Germline CDR1 reads SGHRS; CDR2 reads YFSETQ. The CDR3 runs to 15 residues. Trimming cost V 3 bases and J 2 bases; bases outside gene matches: 6. The CDR3 is CASSYVGQGPYEQYF. CDR3 bases: TGCGCCAGCAGCTACGTGGGACAGGGCCCCTACGAGCAGTACTTC.

The V call is TRBV19, the J call TRBJ2-7, with D possibly being TRBD1 (6 bases). Germline V gives CDR1 LNHDA, CDR2 SQIVND (reference sequence). The CDR3 sequence is 14 residues long. V lost 2 bases, J lost 12 bases, and 20 bases lay in between. The CDR3 nucleotides read TGTGCCAGTAGTATAAGGGACACAAGCGGCCCGGTGTACTTC. Amino acid sequence: CASSIRDTSGPVYF.